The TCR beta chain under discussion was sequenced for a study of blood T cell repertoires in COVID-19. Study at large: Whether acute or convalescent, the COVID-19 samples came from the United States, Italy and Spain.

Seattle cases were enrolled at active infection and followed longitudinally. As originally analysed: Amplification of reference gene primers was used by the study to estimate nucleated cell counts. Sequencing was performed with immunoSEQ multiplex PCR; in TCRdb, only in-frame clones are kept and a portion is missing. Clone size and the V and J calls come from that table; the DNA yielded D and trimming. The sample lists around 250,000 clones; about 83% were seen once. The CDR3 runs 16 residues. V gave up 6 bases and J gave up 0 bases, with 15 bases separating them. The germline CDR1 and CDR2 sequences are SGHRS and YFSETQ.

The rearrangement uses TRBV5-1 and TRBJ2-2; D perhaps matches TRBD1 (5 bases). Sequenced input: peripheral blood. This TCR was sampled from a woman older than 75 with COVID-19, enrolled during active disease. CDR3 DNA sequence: TGCGCCAGCACTCCCCTCCCAGGGTCGAACACCGGGGAGCTGTTTTTT. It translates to CASTPLPGSNTGELFF.